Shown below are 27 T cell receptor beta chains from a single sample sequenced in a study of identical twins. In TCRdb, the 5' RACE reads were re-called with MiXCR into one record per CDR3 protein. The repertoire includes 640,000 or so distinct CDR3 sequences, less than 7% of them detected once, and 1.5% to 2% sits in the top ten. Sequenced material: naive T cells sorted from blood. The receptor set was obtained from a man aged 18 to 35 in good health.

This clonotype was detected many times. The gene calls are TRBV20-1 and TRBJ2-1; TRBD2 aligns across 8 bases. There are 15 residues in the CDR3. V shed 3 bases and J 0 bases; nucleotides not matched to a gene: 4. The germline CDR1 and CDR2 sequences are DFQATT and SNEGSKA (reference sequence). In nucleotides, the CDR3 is TGCAGTGCTAGTGAAAGCGGGAGCTCCTACAATGAGCAGTTCTTC. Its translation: CSASESGSSYNEQFF.

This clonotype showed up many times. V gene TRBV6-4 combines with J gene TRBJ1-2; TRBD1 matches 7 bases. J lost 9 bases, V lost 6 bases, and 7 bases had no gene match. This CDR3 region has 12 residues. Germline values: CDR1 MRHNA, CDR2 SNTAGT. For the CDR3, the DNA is TGTGCCAGCAGAAAGGACAGGTGGAGCTACACCTTC. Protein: CASRKDRWSYTF.

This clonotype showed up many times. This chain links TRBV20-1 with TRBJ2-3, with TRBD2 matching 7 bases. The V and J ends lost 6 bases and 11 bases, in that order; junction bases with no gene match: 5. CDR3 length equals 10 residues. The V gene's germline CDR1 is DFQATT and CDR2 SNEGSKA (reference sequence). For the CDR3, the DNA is TGCAGTGCCCTTTGGGGGGGGCAGTATTTT. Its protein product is CSALWGGQYF.

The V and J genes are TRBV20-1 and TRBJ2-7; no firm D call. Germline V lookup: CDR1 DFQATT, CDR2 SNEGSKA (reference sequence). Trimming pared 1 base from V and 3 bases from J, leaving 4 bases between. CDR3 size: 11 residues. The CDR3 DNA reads TGCAGTGCTAGAGGGAACTACGAGCAGTACTTC. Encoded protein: CSARGNYEQYF.

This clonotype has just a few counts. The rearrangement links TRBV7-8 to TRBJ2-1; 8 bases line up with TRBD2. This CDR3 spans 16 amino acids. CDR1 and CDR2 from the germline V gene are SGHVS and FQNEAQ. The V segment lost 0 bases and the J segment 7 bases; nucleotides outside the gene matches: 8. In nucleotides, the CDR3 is TGTGCCAGCAGCTTAGCGCGTAGCGGGAAGGGAAATGAGCAGTTCTTC. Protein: CASSLARSGKGNEQFF.

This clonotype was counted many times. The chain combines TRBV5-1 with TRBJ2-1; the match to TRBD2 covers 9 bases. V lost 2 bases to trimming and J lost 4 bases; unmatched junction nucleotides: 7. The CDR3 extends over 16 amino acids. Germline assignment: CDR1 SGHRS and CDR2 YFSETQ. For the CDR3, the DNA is TGCGCCAGCAGCTTCCCGACTAGCGGCGGGTACAATGAGCAGTTCTTC. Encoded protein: CASSFPTSGGYNEQFF.

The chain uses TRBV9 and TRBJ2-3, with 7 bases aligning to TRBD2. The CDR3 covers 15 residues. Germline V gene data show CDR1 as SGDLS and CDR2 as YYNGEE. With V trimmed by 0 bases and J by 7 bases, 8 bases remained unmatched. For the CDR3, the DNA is TGTGCCAGCAGCGTAGAGGCGGGAGCGGGAAATACGCAGTATTTT. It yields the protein CASSVEAGAGNTQYF.

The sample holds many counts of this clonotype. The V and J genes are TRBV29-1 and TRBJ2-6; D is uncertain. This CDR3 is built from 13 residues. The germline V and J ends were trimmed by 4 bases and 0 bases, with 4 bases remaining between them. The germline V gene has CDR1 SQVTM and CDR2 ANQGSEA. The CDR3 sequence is CSVGFSGANVLTF. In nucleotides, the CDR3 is TGCAGCGTTGGATTCTCTGGGGCCAACGTCCTGACTTTC.

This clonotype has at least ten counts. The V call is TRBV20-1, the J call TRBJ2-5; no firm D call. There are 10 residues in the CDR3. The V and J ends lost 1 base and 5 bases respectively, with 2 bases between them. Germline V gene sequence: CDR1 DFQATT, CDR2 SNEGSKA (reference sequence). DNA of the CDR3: TGCAGTGCTAGAGCGGAGACCCAGTACTTC. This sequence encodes CSARAETQYF.

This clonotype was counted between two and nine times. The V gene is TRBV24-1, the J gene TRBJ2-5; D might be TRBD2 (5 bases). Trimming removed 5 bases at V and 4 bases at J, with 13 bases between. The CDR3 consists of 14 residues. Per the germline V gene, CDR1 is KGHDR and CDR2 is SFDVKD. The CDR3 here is CATSAPDRGETQYF. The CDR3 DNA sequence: TGTGCCACCAGTGCCCCAGATCGGGGAGAGACCCAGTACTTC.

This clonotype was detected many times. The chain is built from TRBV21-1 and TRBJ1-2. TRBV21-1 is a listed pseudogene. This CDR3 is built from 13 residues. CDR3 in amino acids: CASSSPAAYGYTF. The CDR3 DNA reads TGTGCCAGCAGCAGTCCAGCTGCATATGGCTACACCTTC.

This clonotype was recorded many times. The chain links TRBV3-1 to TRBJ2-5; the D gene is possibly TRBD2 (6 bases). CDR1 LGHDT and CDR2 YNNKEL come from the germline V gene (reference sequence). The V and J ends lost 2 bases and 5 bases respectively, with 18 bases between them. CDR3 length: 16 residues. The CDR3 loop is CASSQPVVGGRETQYF. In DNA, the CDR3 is TGTGCCAGCAGCCAACCGGTCGTGGGGGGACGGGAGACCCAGTACTTC.

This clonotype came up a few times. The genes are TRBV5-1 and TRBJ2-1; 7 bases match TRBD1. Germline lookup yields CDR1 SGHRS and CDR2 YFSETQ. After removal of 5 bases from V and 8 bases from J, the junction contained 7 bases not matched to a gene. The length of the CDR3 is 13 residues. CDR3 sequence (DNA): TGCGCCAGCAGTTCCCAGGGGGATGATGAGCAGTTCTTC. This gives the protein CASSSQGDDEQFF. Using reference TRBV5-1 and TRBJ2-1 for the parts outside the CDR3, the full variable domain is KAGVTQTPRYLIKTRGQQVTLSCSPISGHRSVSWYQQTPGQGLQFLFEYFSETQRNKGNFPGRFSGRQFSNSRSEMNVSTLELGDSALYLCASSSQGDDEQFFGPGTRLTVL.

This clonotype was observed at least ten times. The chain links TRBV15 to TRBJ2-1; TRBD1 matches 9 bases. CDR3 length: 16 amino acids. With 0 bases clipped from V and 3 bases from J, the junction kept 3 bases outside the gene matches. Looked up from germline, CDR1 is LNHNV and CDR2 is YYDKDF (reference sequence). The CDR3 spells CATSREGTGSYNEQFF. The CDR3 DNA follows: TGTGCCACCAGCAGAGAAGGGACAGGGAGCTACAATGAGCAGTTCTTC.

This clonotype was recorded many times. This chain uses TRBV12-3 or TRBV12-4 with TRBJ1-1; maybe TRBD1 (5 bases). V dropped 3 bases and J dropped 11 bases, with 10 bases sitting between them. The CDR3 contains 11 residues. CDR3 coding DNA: TGTGCCAGCAGTTTGGGCAGGGTTGCTTTCTTT. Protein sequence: CASSLGRVAFF.

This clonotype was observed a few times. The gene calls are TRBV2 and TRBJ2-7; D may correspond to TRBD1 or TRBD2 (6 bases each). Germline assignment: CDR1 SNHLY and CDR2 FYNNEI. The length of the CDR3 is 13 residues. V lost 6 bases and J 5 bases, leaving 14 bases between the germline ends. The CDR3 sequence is CASSFRGRNEQYF. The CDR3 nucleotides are TGTGCCAGCAGCTTCCGGGGGCGGAACGAGCAGTACTTC.

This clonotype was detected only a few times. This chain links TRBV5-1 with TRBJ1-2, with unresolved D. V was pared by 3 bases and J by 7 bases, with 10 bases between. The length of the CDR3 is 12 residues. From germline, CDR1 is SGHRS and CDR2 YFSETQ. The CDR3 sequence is CASSWDLGGYTF. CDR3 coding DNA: TGCGCCAGCAGCTGGGATTTGGGTGGCTACACCTTC. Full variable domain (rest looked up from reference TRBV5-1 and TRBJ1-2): KAGVTQTPRYLIKTRGQQVTLSCSPISGHRSVSWYQQTPGQGLQFLFEYFSETQRNKGNFPGRFSGRQFSNSRSEMNVSTLELGDSALYLCASSWDLGGYTFGSGTRLTVV.

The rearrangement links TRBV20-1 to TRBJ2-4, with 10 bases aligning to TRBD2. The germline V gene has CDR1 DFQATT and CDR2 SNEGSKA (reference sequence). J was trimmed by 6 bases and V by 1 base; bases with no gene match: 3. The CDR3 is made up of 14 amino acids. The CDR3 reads CSARGTSGRNIQYF. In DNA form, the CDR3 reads TGCAGTGCTAGAGGGACTAGCGGAAGAAACATTCAGTACTTC.

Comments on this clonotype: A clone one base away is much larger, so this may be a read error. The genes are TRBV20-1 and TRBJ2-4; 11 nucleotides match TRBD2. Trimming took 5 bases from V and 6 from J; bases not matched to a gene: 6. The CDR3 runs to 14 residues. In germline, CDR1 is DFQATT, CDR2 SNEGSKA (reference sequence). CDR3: CSAGGLAGGNIQYF. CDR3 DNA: TGCAGTGCTGGAGGCCTAGCGGGAGGAAACATTCAGTACTTC.

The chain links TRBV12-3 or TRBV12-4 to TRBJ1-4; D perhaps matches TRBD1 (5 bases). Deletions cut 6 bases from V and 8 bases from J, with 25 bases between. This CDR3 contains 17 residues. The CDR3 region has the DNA TGTGCCAGCAGGGAAAGACAGTTAATTTTTCGCCGCGAAAAACTGTTTTTT. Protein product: CASRERQLIFRREKLFF.

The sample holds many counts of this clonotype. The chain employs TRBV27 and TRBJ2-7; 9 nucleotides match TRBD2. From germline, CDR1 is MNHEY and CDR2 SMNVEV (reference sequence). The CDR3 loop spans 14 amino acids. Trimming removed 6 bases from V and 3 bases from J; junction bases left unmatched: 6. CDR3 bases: TGTGCCAGCAGGAGTAGCGGGAGCCACTACGAGCAGTACTTC. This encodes CASRSSGSHYEQYF.

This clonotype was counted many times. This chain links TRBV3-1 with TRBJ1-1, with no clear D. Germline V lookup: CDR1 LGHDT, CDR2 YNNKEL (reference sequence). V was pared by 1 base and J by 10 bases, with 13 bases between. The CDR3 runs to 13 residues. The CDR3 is CASSQALRQVAFF. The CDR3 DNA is TGTGCCAGCAGCCAAGCGTTAAGGCAGGTAGCTTTCTTT.

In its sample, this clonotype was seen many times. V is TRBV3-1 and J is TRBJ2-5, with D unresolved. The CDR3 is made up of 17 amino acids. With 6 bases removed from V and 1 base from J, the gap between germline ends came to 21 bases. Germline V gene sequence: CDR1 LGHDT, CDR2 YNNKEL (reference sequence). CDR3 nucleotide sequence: TGTGCCAGCAGGGAAGGCGTCTTGACCGGACCCCAAGAGACCCAGTACTTC. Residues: CASREGVLTGPQETQYF.

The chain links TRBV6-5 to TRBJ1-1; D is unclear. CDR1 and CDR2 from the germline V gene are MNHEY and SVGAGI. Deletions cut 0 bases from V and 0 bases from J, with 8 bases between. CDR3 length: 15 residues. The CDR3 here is CASSYSGNLNTEAFF. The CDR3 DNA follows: TGTGCCAGCAGTTACTCGGGTAATCTGAACACTGAAGCTTTCTTT.

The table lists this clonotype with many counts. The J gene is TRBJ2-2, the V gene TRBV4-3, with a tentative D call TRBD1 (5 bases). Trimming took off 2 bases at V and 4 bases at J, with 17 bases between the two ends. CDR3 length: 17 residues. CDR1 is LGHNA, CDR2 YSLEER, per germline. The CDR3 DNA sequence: TGCGCCAGCAGCCAACTTGATCTACAGGTGACCACCGGGGAGCTGTTTTTT. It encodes CASSQLDLQVTTGELFF.

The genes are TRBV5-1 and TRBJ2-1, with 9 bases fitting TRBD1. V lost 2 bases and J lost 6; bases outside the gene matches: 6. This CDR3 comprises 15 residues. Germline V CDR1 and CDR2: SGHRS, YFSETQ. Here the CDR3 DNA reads TGCGCCAGCAGCTTCGGACAGGGGATGAGCAATGAGCAGTTCTTC. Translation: CASSFGQGMSNEQFF.

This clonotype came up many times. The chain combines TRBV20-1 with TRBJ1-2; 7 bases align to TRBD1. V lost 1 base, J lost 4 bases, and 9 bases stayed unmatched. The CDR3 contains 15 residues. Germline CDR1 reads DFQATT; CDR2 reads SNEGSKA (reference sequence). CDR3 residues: CSARVRDRGFYGYTF. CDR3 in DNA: TGCAGTGCTAGAGTTCGGGACAGAGGATTCTATGGCTACACCTTC.